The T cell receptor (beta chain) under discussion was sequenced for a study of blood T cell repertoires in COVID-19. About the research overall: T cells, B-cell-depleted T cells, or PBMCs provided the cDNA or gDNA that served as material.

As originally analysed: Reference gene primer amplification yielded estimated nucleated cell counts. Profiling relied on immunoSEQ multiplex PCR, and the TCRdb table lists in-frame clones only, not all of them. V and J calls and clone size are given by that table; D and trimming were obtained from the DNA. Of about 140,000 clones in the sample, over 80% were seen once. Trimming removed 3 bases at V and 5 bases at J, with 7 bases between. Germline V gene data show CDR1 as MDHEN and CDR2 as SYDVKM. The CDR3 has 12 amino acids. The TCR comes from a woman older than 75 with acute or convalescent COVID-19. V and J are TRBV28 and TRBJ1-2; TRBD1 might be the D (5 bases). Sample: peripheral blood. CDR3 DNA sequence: TGTGCCAGCAGTTTCGGGGGATATGGCTACACCTTC. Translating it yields CASSFGGYGYTF.